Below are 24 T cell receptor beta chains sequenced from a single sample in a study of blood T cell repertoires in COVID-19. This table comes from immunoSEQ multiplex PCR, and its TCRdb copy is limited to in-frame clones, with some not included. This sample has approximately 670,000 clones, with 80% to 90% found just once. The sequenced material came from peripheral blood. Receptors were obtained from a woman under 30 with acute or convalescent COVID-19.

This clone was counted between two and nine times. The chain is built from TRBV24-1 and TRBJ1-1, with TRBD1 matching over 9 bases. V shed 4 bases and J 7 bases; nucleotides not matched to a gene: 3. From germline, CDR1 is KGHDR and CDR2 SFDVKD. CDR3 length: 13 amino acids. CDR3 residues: CATSDTDRGEAFF. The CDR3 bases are TGTGCCACCAGTGACACGGACAGGGGTGAAGCTTTCTTT.

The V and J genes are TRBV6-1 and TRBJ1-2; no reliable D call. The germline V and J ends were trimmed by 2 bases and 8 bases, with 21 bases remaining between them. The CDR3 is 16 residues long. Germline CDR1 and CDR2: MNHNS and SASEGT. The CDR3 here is CASSERRDLLLGGYTF. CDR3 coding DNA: TGTGCCAGCAGTGAACGTAGAGACCTCCTTTTGGGCGGCTACACCTTC.

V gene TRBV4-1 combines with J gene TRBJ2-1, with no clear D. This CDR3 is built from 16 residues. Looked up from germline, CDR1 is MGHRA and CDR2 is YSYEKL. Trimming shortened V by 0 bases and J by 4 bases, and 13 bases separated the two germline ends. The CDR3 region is CASSQESTSRYNEQFF. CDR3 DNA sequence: TGCGCCAGCAGCCAAGAATCAACTTCGAGGTACAATGAGCAGTTCTTC.

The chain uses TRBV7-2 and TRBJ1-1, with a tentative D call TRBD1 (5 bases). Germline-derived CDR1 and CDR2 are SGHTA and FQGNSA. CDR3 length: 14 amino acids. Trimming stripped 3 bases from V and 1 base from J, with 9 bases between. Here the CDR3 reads CASSFSTGNTEAFF. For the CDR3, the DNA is TGTGCCAGCAGCTTTTCCACAGGGAACACTGAAGCTTTCTTT.

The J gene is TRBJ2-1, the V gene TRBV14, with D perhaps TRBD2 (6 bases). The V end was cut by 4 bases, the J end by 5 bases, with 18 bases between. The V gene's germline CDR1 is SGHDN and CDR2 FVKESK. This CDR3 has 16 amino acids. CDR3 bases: TGTGCCAGCAGCCGCCAAAGGGGACTGAGGGACAATGAGCAGTTCTTC. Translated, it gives CASSRQRGLRDNEQFF. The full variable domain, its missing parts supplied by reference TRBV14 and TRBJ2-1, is EAGVTQFPSHSVIEKGQTVTLRCDPISGHDNLYWYRRVMGKEIKFLLHFVKESKQDESGMPNNRFLAERTGGTYSTLKVQPAELEDSGVYFCASSRQRGLRDNEQFFGPGTRLTVL.

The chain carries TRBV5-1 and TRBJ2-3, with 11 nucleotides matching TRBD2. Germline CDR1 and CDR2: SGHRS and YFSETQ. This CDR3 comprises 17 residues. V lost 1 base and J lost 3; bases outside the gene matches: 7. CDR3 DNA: TGCGCCAGCAGCTTGTCATCTAGCGGGGGGTGGACAGATACGCAGTATTTT. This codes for CASSLSSSGGWTDTQYF.

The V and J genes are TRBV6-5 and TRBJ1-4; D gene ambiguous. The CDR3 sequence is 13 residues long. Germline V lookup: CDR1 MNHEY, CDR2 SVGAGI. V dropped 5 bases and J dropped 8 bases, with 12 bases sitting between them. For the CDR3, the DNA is TGTGCCAGCAGTCCTGGGCCCCGGGAAAAACTGTTTTTT. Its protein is CASSPGPREKLFF.

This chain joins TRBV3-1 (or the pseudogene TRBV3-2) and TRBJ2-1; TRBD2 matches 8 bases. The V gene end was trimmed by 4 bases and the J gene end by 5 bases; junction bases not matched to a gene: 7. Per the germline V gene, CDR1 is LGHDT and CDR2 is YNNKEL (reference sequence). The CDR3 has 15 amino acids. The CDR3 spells CASSPRGEKDNEQFF. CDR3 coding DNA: TGTGCCAGCAGCCCGCGGGGGGAGAAAGACAATGAGCAGTTCTTC.

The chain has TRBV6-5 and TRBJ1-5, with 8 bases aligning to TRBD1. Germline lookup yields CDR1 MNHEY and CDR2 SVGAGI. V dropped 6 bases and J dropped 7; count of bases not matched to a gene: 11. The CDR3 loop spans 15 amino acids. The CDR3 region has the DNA TGTGCCAGCAGCTATACCCCGACAGGGGAACAGCCCCAGCATTTT. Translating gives CASSYTPTGEQPQHF.

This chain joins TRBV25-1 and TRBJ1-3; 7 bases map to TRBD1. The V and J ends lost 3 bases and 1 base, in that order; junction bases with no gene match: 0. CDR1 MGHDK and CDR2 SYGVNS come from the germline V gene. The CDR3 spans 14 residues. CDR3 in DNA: TGTGCCAGCAGTGAGACAGGGTCTGGAAACACCATATATTTT. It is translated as CASSETGSGNTIYF.

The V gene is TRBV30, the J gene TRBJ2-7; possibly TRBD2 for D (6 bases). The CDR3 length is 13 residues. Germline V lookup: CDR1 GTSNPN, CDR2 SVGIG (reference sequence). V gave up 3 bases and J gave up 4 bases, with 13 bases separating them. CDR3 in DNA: TGTGCCTGGAGCGCCGTGGGGGGATACGAGCAGTACTTC. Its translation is CAWSAVGGYEQYF.

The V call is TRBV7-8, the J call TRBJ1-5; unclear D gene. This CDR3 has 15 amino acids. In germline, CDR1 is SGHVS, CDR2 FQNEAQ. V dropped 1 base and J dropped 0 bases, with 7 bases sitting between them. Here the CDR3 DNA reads TGTGCCAGCAGCTTAGATGTTTATAGCAATCAGCCCCAGCATTTT. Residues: CASSLDVYSNQPQHF.

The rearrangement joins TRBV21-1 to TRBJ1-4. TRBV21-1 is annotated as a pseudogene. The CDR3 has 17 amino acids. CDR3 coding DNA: TGTGCCAGCAGCAAAGCGCGGCGGGGGGCAACTAATGAAAAACTGTTTTTT. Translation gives CASSKARRGATNEKLFF.

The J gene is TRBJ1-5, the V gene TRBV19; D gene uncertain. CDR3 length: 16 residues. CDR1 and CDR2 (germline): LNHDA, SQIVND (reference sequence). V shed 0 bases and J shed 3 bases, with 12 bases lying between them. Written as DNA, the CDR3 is TGTGCCAGTAGTATAGAGGTGGCAGCGAACAATCAGCCCCAGCATTTT. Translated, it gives CASSIEVAANNQPQHF.

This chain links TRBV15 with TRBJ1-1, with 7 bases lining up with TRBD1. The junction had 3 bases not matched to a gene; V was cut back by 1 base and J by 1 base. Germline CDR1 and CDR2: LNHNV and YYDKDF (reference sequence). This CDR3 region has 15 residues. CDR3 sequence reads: CATSRGQGTNTEAFF. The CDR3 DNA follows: TGTGCCACCAGCAGAGGACAGGGAACGAACACTGAAGCTTTCTTT.

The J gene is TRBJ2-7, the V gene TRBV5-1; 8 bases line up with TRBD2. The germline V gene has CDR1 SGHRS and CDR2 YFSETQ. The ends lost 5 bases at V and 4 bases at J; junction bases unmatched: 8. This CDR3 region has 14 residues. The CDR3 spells CASRIRGGAYEQYF. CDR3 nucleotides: TGCGCCAGCAGAATACGGGGGGGCGCGTACGAGCAGTACTTC.

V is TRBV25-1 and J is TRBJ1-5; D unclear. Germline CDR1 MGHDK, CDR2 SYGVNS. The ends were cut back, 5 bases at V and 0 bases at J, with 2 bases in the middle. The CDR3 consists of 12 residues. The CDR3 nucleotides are TGTGCCAGCAGTTATAGCAATCAGCCCCAGCATTTT. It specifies CASSYSNQPQHF.

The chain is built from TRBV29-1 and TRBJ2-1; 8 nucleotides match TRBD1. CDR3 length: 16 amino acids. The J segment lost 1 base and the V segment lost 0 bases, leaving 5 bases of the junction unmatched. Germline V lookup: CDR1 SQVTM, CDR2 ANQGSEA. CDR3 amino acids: CSVEEVTGESYNEQFF. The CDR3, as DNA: TGCAGCGTTGAAGAAGTGACAGGGGAATCCTACAATGAGCAGTTCTTC.

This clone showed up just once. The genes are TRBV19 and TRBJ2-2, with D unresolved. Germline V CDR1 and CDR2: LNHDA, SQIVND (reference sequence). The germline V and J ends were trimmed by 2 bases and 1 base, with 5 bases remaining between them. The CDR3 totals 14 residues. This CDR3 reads CASSIQLNTGELFF. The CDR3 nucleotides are TGTGCCAGTAGTATACAACTGAACACCGGGGAGCTGTTTTTT. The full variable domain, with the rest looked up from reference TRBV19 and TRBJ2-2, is DGGITQSPKYLFRKEGQNVTLSCEQNLNHDAMYWYRQDPGQGLRLIYYSQIVNDFQKGDIAEGYSVSREKKESFPLTVTSAQKNPTAFYLCASSIQLNTGELFFGEGSRLTVL.

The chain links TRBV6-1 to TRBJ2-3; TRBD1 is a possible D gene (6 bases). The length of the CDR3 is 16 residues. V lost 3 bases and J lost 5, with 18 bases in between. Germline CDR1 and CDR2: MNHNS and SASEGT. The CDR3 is CASSDPIDRRRDTQYF. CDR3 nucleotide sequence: TGTGCCAGCAGTGACCCCATTGACAGGAGGCGAGATACGCAGTATTTT.

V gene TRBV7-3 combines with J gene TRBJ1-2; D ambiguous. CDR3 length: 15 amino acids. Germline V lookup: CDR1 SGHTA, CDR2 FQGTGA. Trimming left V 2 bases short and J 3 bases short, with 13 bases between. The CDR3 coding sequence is TGTGCCAGCAGCTTAGGGCCTGGTTTAGACTATGGCTACACCTTC. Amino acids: CASSLGPGLDYGYTF. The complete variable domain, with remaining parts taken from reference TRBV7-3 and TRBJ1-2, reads GAGVSQTPSNKVTEKGKYVELRCDPISGHTALYWYRQSLGQGPEFLIYFQGTGAADDSGLPNDRFFAVRPEGSVSTLKIQRTERGDSAVYLCASSLGPGLDYGYTFGSGTRLTVV.

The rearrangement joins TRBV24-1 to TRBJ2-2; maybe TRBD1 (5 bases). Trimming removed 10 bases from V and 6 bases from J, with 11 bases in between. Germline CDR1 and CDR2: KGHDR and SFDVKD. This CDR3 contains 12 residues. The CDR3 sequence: CATAKGSGELFF. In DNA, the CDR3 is TGTGCCACGGCAAAGGGGTCCGGGGAGCTGTTTTTT.

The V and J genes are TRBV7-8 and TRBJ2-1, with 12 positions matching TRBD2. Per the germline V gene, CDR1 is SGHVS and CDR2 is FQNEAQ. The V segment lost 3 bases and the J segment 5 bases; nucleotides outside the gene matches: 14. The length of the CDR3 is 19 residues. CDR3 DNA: TGTGCCAGCAGCTTCCCAAGGGGAGCTAGCGGGGGGGCCGACAATGAGCAGTTCTTC. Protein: CASSFPRGASGGADNEQFF.

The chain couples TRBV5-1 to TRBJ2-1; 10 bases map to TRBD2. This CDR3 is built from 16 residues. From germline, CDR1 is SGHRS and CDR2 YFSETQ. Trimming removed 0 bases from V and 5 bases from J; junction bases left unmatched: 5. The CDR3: CASSLGAGGPHNEQFF. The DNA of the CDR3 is TGCGCCAGCAGCTTGGGAGCGGGGGGGCCACACAATGAGCAGTTCTTC.